Listed below are T cell receptor beta chains from one sample, sequenced in a study. Each CDR3 protein gets one entry after TCRdb re-called the 5' RACE reads with MiXCR. The repertoire holds 4,000 to 5,000 distinct CDR3 sequences, with 55% to 75% as singletons. Material for sequencing was Tregs sorted from blood. These receptors came from a female donor with breast cancer. CDR3s include the opening cysteine and the closing phenylalanine or tryptophan. The D gene is left open where the match is weak. Some rows have no size entry. The others give once, few or many, or a class for an expanded clone.

D gene	J gene	clone size	V gene	CDR3 protein	CDR3 DNA
.	TRBJ2-5	.	TRBV9	CASSVDGRSETQYF	TGTGCCAGCAGCGTGGACGGGAGATCTGAGACCCAGTACTTC
TRBD1	TRBJ1-5	.	TRBV6-6	CASSYLTGGLRSNQPHHF	TGTGCCAGCAGTTACTTGACAGGGGGGCTGCGGAGCAATCAGCCCCACCATTTT
TRBD2	TRBJ2-1	.	TRBV20-1	CSASRTSGFHEQFF	TGCAGTGCTAGTCGGACTAGCGGCTTCCATGAGCAGTTCTTC
TRBD2	TRBJ2-3	.	TRBV7-2	CASSISGRSTDTQYF	TGTGCCAGCAGCATTAGCGGGAGAAGCACAGATACGCAGTATTTT
.	TRBJ2-3	.	TRBV4-1	CASSQVQVPIDLDTQYF	TGCGCCAGCAGCCAAGTGCAGGTCCCAATCGACTTGGATACGCAGTATTTT
.	TRBJ1-5	.	TRBV6-5	CASSYGGSQPQHF	TGTGCCAGCAGTTATGGAGGATCTCAGCCCCAGCATTTT
.	TRBJ2-5	few	TRBV7-8	CATQPTTAQETQYF	TGTGCCACCCAGCCTACGACGGCCCAAGAGACCCAGTACTTC
TRBD1	TRBJ2-1	few	TRBV7-3	CASSSQQGANEQFF	TGTGCCAGCAGCTCCCAACAGGGGGCTAATGAGCAGTTCTTC
TRBD1	TRBJ2-5	few	TRBV15	CATSSRDRDETQYF	TGTGCCACCAGCTCCCGGGACAGGGATGAGACCCAGTACTTC
.	TRBJ2-3	.	TRBV20-1	CSARVESTDTQYF	TGCAGTGCTAGGGTGGAAAGCACAGATACGCAGTATTTT
TRBD2	TRBJ2-7	.	TRBV5-1	CASSGEGTSDNSYEQYF	TGCGCCAGCAGCGGCGAGGGGACTAGCGACAACTCCTACGAGCAGTACTTC
TRBD1	TRBJ2-7	.	TRBV5-6	CASSGTGTYEQYF	TGTGCCAGCAGCGGGACAGGTACCTACGAGCAGTACTTC
TRBD2	TRBJ2-1	.	TRBV7-2	CASSPRTSGGGPMFF	TGTGCCAGCAGCCCCCGAACTAGCGGGGGGGGCCCTATGTTCTTC
.	TRBJ1-3	.	TRBV4-1	CASSQELSAGNTIYF	TGCGCCAGCAGCCAAGAGCTTTCTGCTGGAAACACCATATATTTT
TRBD1	TRBJ1-1	.	TRBV7-9	CASSRQGMNTEAFF	TGTGCCAGCAGCCGACAGGGAATGAACACTGAAGCTTTCTTT
.	TRBJ2-6	.	TRBV4-1	CASTSGANVLTF	TGCGCCAGCACTTCTGGGGCCAACGTCCTGACTTTC
.	TRBJ2-4	.	TRBV5-1	CASSPGAKNIQYF	TGCGCCAGCAGCCCCGGGGCGAAAAACATTCAGTACTTC
.	TRBJ2-3	.	TRBV7-8	CASSPGPLDTSTDTQYF	TGTGCCAGCAGCCCCGGCCCTCTGGACACAAGCACAGATACGCAGTATTTT
.	TRBJ1-5	.	TRBV4-1	CASSHNSGNQPQHF	TGCGCCAGCAGCCATAATTCAGGCAATCAGCCCCAGCATTTT
.	TRBJ1-3	.	TRBV10-2	CASSVGMNSGNTIYF	TGCGCCAGCAGTGTCGGCATGAACTCTGGAAACACCATATATTTT
TRBD1	TRBJ2-3	.	TRBV11-2	CASSVQGAITDTQYF	TGTGCCAGCAGCGTACAGGGGGCGATCACAGATACGCAGTATTTT
.	TRBJ1-2	few	TRBV12-3/TRBV12-4	CASSLARDGYTF	TGTGCCAGCAGTTTGGCCAGGGATGGCTACACCTTC